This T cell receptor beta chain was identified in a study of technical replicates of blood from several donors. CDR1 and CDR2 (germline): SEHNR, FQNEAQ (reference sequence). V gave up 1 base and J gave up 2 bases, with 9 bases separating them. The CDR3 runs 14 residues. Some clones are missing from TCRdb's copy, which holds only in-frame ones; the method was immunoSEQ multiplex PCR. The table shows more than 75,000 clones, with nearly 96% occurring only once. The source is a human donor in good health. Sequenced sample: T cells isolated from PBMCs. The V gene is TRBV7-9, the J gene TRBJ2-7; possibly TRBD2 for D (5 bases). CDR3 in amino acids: CASSLGLAPYEQYF. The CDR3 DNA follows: TGTGCCAGCAGCTTAGGGCTAGCACCCTACGAGCAGTACTTC.